This TCR beta chain is from a study of somatic mutations in cytotoxic T cells in rheumatoid arthritis. Measured with immunoSEQ multiplex PCR; TCRdb has only the in-frame clones, and not every one. This table holds about 20,000 clones, approximately 80% found once. Looked up from germline, CDR1 is MGHRA and CDR2 is YSYEKL. Trimming at V came to 1 base and at J to 5 bases, leaving 6 bases not matched to a gene. The CDR3 runs 15 residues. This sequence was found in an adult with rheumatoid arthritis. The chain is built from TRBV4-1 and TRBJ1-1; 8 bases are shared with TRBD1. The sample comprised CD8+ T cells sorted from blood. CDR3 region: CASSQVQGAGTEAFF. As DNA, the CDR3 is TGCGCCAGCAGCCAAGTCCAGGGGGCCGGGACTGAAGCTTTCTTT.